The 28 T cell receptor beta chains given below trace back to one sample, sequenced in a study of T cell responses to AZD1222 COVID-19 vaccine. The method was immunoSEQ multiplex PCR; TCRdb's version includes in-frame clones alone and lacks a portion of them. The sample contains around 180,000 clones, over 75% of which appear only once. The sequences come from peripheral blood, collected on day 0 of AZD1222 vaccination. Receptors originate from an adult in good health.

This chain joins TRBV7-3 and TRBJ2-1, with 10 positions matching TRBD2. Germline trimming cut 0 bases from V and 6 bases from J; bases unmatched to any gene: 5. The CDR3 consists of 16 residues. Per germline, CDR1 SGHTA and CDR2 FQGTGA. CDR3 bases: TGTGCCAGCAGCTTAACAGTAAGCGGGGGGGTCAATGAGCAGTTCTTC. This codes for CASSLTVSGGVNEQFF. Full variable domain (remainder filled in from reference TRBV7-3 and TRBJ2-1): GAGVSQTPSNKVTEKGKYVELRCDPISGHTALYWYRQSLGQGPEFLIYFQGTGAADDSGLPNDRFFAVRPEGSVSTLKIQRTERGDSAVYLCASSLTVSGGVNEQFFGPGTRLTVL.

The V gene is TRBV15, the J gene TRBJ1-4, with 7 nucleotides matching TRBD1. Germline lookup yields CDR1 LNHNV and CDR2 YYDKDF (reference sequence). The J segment lost 1 base and the V segment lost 0 bases, leaving 5 bases of the junction unmatched. The CDR3 extends over 17 amino acids. In nucleotides, the CDR3 is TGTGCCACCAGCAGAGAGGCAGGGGGAAAAACTAATGAAAAACTGTTTTTT. Translation: CATSREAGGKTNEKLFF.

The rearrangement uses TRBV4-2 and TRBJ2-3; 9 nucleotides line up with TRBD2. Losses at the gene ends were 2 bases for V and 1 base for J; bases not matched to a gene: 7. CDR1 and CDR2 (germline): LGHNA, YNFKEQ. The CDR3 totals 17 residues. The CDR3 DNA reads TGTGCCAGCAGCCAAAGGGCCCAGCGGGGGGGCACAGATACGCAGTATTTT. Residues: CASSQRAQRGGTDTQYF.

This rearrangement joins TRBV7-2 to TRBJ2-4; weak D call: TRBD1 (6 bases). Germline V gene sequence: CDR1 SGHTA, CDR2 FQGNSA. The CDR3 loop spans 14 amino acids. Trimming cost V 0 bases and J 9 bases, with 12 bases left between them. For the CDR3, the DNA is TGTGCCAGCAGCTTAGCCCTACAGGGTTCCATTCAGTACTTC. Its protein is CASSLALQGSIQYF.

This chain links TRBV5-1 with TRBJ2-3, with 10 bases matching TRBD1. The CDR3 sequence is 13 residues long. V lost 4 bases to trimming and J lost 6 bases; unmatched junction nucleotides: 2. Germline CDR1 and CDR2: SGHRS and YFSETQ. The CDR3 reads CASSRGQGDTQYF. In DNA, the CDR3 is TGCGCCAGCAGCAGGGGACAGGGGGATACGCAGTATTTT.

The chain couples TRBV12-3 or TRBV12-4 to TRBJ2-6; D unclear. The CDR3 is 13 residues long. Trimming stripped 7 bases from V and 0 bases from J, with 4 bases between. DNA of the CDR3: TGTGCCAGCACCCACTCTGGGGCCAACGTCCTGACTTTC. Residues: CASTHSGANVLTF.

The CDR3 region is CASSQDKGQKNTEAFF. CDR3 DNA sequence: TGTGCCAGCAGCCAAGATAAGGGACAGAAGAACACTGAAGCTTTCTTT. This sequence joins TRBV14 and TRBJ1-1, with TRBD1 matching 7 bases. V lost 0 bases, J lost 1 base, and 5 bases stayed unmatched. The germline V gene has CDR1 SGHDN and CDR2 FVKESK. The CDR3 runs to 16 residues.

The rearrangement links TRBV5-1 to TRBJ2-7; D tentatively fits TRBD1 or TRBD2 (5 bases each). V was trimmed by 2 bases and J by 2 bases, leaving 17 bases between them. Germline lookup yields CDR1 SGHRS and CDR2 YFSETQ. This CDR3 comprises 16 residues. The CDR3 spells CASSLGLGEGAYEQYV. The CDR3 nucleotides read TGCGCCAGCAGCTTAGGGTTGGGGGAAGGAGCCTACGAGCAGTACGTC.

The J gene is TRBJ1-5, the V gene TRBV7-2; D not resolved. This CDR3 comprises 13 residues. Trimming pared 4 bases from V and 4 bases from J, leaving 8 bases between. Germline assignment: CDR1 SGHTA and CDR2 FQGNSA. The CDR3 here is CASSSNKNQPQHF. The CDR3 DNA reads TGTGCCAGCAGCTCTAACAAGAATCAGCCCCAGCATTTT. Based on the CDR3 plus reference TRBV7-2 and TRBJ1-5, the full variable domain is GAGVSQSPSNKVTEKGKDVELRCDPISGHTALYWYRQSLGQGLEFLIYFQGNSAPDKSGLPSDRFSAERTGGSVSTLTIQRTQQEDSAVYLCASSSNKNQPQHFGDGTRLSIL.

The chain joins TRBV20-1 to TRBJ2-1; D gene unclear. V shed 5 bases and J shed 6 bases, with 5 bases lying between them. The CDR3 runs to 10 residues. Germline V lookup: CDR1 DFQATT, CDR2 SNEGSKA (reference sequence). The CDR3 protein is CSALGNEQFF. CDR3 nucleotides: TGCAGTGCTCTCGGCAATGAGCAGTTCTTC.

This chain uses TRBV6-6 with TRBJ2-2; 8 positions agree with TRBD1. V shed 5 bases and J 1 base; nucleotides not matched to a gene: 6. The CDR3 is 16 amino acids. CDR1 and CDR2 from the germline V gene are MNHNY and SVGAGI (reference sequence). The CDR3 region is CASSPGQGMNTGELFF. The DNA of the CDR3 is TGTGCCAGCAGTCCCGGACAGGGCATGAACACCGGGGAGCTGTTTTTT.

The CDR3 DNA sequence: TGTGCCAGCAGCCAAAATAGCGTGGGGGGCTACAATGAGCAGTTCTTC. This translates into CASSQNSVGGYNEQFF. The chain combines TRBV3-1 (or the pseudogene TRBV3-2) with TRBJ2-1; D possibly corresponds to TRBD2 (6 bases). Germline V CDR1 and CDR2: LGHDT, YNNKEL (reference sequence). V was trimmed by 2 bases and J by 3 bases, leaving 14 bases between them. The CDR3 contains 16 residues.

The rearrangement joins TRBV2 to TRBJ2-3; TRBD2 aligns across 7 bases. The CDR3 sequence is 15 residues long. From germline, CDR1 is SNHLY and CDR2 FYNNEI. J was trimmed by 2 bases and V by 7 bases; bases with no gene match: 9. CDR3 sequence reads: CASNPPSGYTDTQYF. CDR3 nucleotides: TGTGCCAGCAATCCTCCTAGCGGTTACACAGATACGCAGTATTTT.

The rearrangement uses TRBV5-5 and TRBJ1-2, with 8 bases identical to TRBD1. The germline V gene has CDR1 SGHKS and CDR2 YYEKEE (reference sequence). This CDR3 region has 12 residues. Trimming cost V 3 bases and J 8 bases; bases outside gene matches: 3. This CDR3 reads CASSSQGDGYTF. For the CDR3, the DNA is TGTGCCAGCAGCTCACAGGGGGACGGCTACACCTTC.

The table lists this clone with a few counts. The chain employs TRBV5-5 and TRBJ1-4; a possible D gene is TRBD1 (6 bases). CDR1 SGHKS and CDR2 YYEKEE come from the germline V gene (reference sequence). The CDR3 sequence is 16 residues long. The V end lost 0 bases, the J end lost 7 bases, and 16 bases lay between the germline ends. This CDR3 is CASSLARGRGPEKLFF. The CDR3, as DNA: TGTGCCAGCAGCTTGGCTCGCGGCAGGGGTCCTGAAAAACTGTTTTTT.

By share, this clone counts as medium-sized (0.01 to 0.1%). The chain links TRBV3-1 (or the pseudogene TRBV3-2) to TRBJ2-2; D uncertain. The CDR3 is 12 residues long. V lost 4 bases and J 5 bases, leaving 5 bases between the germline ends. CDR1 LGHDT and CDR2 YNNKEL come from the germline V gene (reference sequence). CDR3 region: CASSPKTGELFF. CDR3 nucleotide sequence: TGTGCCAGCAGCCCTAAGACCGGGGAGCTGTTTTTT.

This clone is a singleton in its sample. The chain recombines TRBV6-5 with TRBJ1-2; TRBD1 matches 9 bases. Unmatched junction bases numbered 6, after V lost 8 bases and J lost 5 bases. CDR3 length: 13 amino acids. The V gene's germline CDR1 is MNHEY and CDR2 SVGAGI. The CDR3 nucleotides read TGTGCCAGCGACACAGGGGGCGAGTATGGCTACACCTTC. It yields the protein CASDTGGEYGYTF.

The chain couples TRBV14 to TRBJ1-1; D not certain. Germline CDR1 SGHDN, CDR2 FVKESK. Trimming stripped 1 base from V and 5 bases from J, with 11 bases between. This CDR3 comprises 14 residues. The CDR3 DNA reads as TGTGCCAGCAGCCAAGTGGAGGGCAGGACTGAAGCTTTCTTT. Protein: CASSQVEGRTEAFF.

The chain employs TRBV18 and TRBJ2-1; the match to TRBD1 covers 8 bases. From germline, CDR1 is KGHSH and CDR2 LQKENI. The CDR3 extends over 17 amino acids. The V segment lost 4 bases and the J segment 5 bases; nucleotides outside the gene matches: 13. Here the CDR3 DNA reads TGTGCCAGCTCACTAACCGGGACAGGCCCCCCCAACAATGAGCAGTTCTTC. This sequence encodes CASSLTGTGPPNNEQFF.

The chain's CDR3 is CASSVDRGREKLFF. As DNA, the CDR3 is TGTGCCAGCAGCGTAGACAGGGGGCGCGAAAAACTGTTTTTT. The V gene is TRBV9, the J gene TRBJ1-4, with TRBD1 matching over 9 bases. Per germline, CDR1 SGDLS and CDR2 YYNGEE. With 0 bases clipped from V and 8 bases from J, the junction kept 2 bases outside the gene matches. The CDR3 runs to 14 residues. The variable domain in full, with the rest retrieved from reference TRBV9 and TRBJ1-4, is DSGVTQTPKHLITATGQRVTLRCSPRSGDLSVYWYQQSLDQGLQFLIQYYNGEERAKGNILERFSAQQFPDLHSELNLSSLELGDSALYFCASSVDRGREKLFFGSGTQLSVL.

The V and J genes are TRBV13 and TRBJ2-3; D tentatively reads TRBD1 or TRBD2 (6 bases each). The V and J ends lost 4 bases and 1 base respectively, with 24 bases between them. Germline loops: CDR1 PRHDT, CDR2 FYEKMQ (reference sequence). This CDR3 contains 19 residues. CDR3 in amino acids: CASSSLGGQGWSGTDTQYF. The CDR3 bases are TGTGCCAGCAGCTCCCTTGGGGGGCAGGGATGGTCTGGCACAGATACGCAGTATTTT.

This clone turned up a few times. The rearrangement links TRBV9 to TRBJ1-6; TRBD1 matches 7 bases. The CDR3 has 17 amino acids. Losses at the gene ends were 0 bases for V and 0 bases for J; bases not matched to a gene: 3. Germline loops: CDR1 SGDLS, CDR2 YYNGEE. The CDR3 sequence is CASSVAGQSSYNSPLHF. CDR3 DNA sequence: TGTGCCAGCAGCGTAGCGGGACAGAGCTCCTATAATTCACCCCTCCACTTT.

The J gene is TRBJ2-1, the V gene TRBV7-3, with 7 bases lining up with TRBD1. Germline CDR1 and CDR2: SGHTA and FQGTGA. After removal of 5 bases from V and 5 bases from J, the junction contained 9 bases not matched to a gene. This CDR3 contains 15 residues. In nucleotides, the CDR3 is TGTGCCAGCAGCGTACAGGGGTTTACTGACAATGAGCAGTTCTTC. Its translation: CASSVQGFTDNEQFF. Full variable domain (missing parts from reference TRBV7-3 and TRBJ2-1): GAGVSQTPSNKVTEKGKYVELRCDPISGHTALYWYRQSLGQGPEFLIYFQGTGAADDSGLPNDRFFAVRPEGSVSTLKIQRTERGDSAVYLCASSVQGFTDNEQFFGPGTRLTVL.

V usage is TRBV11-1 and J usage is TRBJ2-1; D gene ambiguous. The germline CDR1 and CDR2 sequences are SGHAT and FQDESV (reference sequence). This CDR3 is 11 amino acids long. V lost 5 bases and J lost 2, with 1 base in between. The CDR3 bases are TGTGCCAGCAGCCCCTACAATGAGCAGTTCTTC. Translated: CASSPYNEQFF.

This rearrangement joins TRBV5-1 to TRBJ2-5; the match to TRBD1 covers 10 bases. Germline V gene sequence: CDR1 SGHRS, CDR2 YFSETQ. This CDR3 comprises 16 residues. V was clipped by 4 bases and J by 4 bases; unmatched bases: 10. The DNA for the CDR3 is TGCGCCAGCAGCCCCTGGGGACAGGGGTCGAGAGAGACCCAGTACTTC. Its translation is CASSPWGQGSRETQYF.

The V call is TRBV2, the J call TRBJ1-2; D is unclear. Per the germline V gene, CDR1 is SNHLY and CDR2 is FYNNEI. The CDR3 consists of 13 residues. V lost 4 bases and J lost 0, with 6 bases in between. For the CDR3, the DNA is TGTGCCAGCAGTGGACAATCTAACTATGGCTACACCTTC. Its protein is CASSGQSNYGYTF.

This chain connects TRBV20-1 to TRBJ2-7; 7 bases match TRBD1. V lost 6 bases to trimming and J lost 9 bases; unmatched junction nucleotides: 23. There are 16 residues in the CDR3. Germline V gives CDR1 DFQATT, CDR2 SNEGSKA (reference sequence). In DNA form, the CDR3 reads TGCAGTGCAAGTCTAGGGCCGGGACAGAACCTTCTCGGGCAGTACTTC. Translated: CSASLGPGQNLLGQYF.

The chain joins TRBV15 to TRBJ2-7, with 15 bases matching TRBD2. CDR1 is LNHNV, CDR2 YYDKDF, per germline (reference sequence). Unmatched junction bases numbered 2, after V lost 3 bases and J lost 2 bases. This CDR3 region has 16 residues. The CDR3 coding sequence is TGTGCCACCAGCAGTGGACTAGCGGGGGGGCCCTACGAGCAGTACTTC. It specifies CATSSGLAGGPYEQYF.